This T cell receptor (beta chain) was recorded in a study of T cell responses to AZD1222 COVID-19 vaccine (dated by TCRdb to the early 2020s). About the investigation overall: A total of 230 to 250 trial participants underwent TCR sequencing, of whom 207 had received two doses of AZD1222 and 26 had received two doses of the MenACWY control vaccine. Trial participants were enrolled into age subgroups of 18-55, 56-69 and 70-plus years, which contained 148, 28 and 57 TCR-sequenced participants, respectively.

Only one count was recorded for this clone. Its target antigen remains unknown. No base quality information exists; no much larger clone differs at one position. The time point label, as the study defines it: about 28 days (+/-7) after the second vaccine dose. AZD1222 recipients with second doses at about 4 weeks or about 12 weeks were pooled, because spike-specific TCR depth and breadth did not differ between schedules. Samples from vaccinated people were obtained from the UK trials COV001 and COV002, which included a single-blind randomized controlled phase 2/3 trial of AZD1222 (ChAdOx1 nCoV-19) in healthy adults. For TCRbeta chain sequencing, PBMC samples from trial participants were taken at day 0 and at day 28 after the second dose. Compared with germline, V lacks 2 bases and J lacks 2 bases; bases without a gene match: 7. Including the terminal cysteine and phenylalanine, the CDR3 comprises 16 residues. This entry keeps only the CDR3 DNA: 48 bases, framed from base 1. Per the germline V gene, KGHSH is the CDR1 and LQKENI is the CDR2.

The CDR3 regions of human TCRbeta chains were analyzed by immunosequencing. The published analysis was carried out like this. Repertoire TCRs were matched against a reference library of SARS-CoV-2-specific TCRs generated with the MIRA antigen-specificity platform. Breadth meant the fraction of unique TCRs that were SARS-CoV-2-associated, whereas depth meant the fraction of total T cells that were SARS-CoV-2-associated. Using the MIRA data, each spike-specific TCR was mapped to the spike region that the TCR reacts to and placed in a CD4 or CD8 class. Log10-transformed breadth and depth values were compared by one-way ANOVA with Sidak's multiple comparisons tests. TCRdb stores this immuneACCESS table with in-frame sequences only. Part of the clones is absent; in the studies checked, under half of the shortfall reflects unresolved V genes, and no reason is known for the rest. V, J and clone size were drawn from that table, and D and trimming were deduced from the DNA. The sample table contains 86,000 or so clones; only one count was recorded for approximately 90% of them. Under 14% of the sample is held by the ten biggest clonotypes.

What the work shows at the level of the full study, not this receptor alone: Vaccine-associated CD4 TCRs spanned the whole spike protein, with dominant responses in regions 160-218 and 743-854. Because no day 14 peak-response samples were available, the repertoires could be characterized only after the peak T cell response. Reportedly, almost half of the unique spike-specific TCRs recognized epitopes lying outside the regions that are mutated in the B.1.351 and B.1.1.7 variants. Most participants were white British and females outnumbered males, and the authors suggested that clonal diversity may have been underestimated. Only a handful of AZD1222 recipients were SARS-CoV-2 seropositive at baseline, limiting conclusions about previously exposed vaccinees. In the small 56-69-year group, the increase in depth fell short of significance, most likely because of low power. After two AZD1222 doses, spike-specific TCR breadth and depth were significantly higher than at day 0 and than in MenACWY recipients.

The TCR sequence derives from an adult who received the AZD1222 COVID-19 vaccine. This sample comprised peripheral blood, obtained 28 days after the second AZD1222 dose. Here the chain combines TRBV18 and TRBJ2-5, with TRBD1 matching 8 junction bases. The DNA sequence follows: TGTGCCAGCTCACCAACGGGACAGGCCCTTCAAGAGACCCAGTACTTC. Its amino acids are CASSPTGQALQETQYF.